The subject of this entry is one TCR beta chain. Its antigen is currently unknown. This sample is part of a study of cytomegalovirus exposure and HLA in healthy donors. Both 60 Vbeta primers and 13 Jbeta primers went into the PCR. Some clones are missing from TCRdb's copy, which holds only in-frame ones; the method was immunoSEQ multiplex PCR. The profile covers roughly 140,000 clones, with about 86% appearing a single time and roughly 4.5% taken by the ten largest. V lost 0 bases, J lost 4 bases, and 9 bases lay in between. The CDR3 sequence is 13 residues long. CDR1 GTSNPN and CDR2 SVGIG come from the germline V gene (reference sequence). Study-level points and caveats: It was reported that TCR beta sequences correctly inferred the HLA-A and HLA-B alleles for most subjects.

This clonotype originated in a man aged 35-49 years in good health and CMV-seropositive. The V call is TRBV30, the J call TRBJ1-2; D is uncertain. The sample was PBMCs. CDR3 sequence: CAWSVVRSYGYTF. As DNA, the CDR3 is TGTGCCTGGAGTGTAGTCAGATCCTATGGCTACACCTTC.